One sample yielded the 4 T cell receptor beta chains listed below, sequenced in a study of T-cell memory formation after mild COVID-19. A single record per CDR3 protein comes from TCRdb applying MiXCR to the 5' RACE reads. The table lists hundreds of thousands of distinct CDR3 sequences, 25% to 30% of them singletons. The source material was PBMCs or a T cell subset sorted from them (not recorded which). These receptors were collected from an adult woman who had mild COVID-19 (a few samples of this study predate the infection). Cell type and time point are not known.

This clonotype occurred a few times. This chain uses TRBV5-1 with TRBJ2-3; a weak D match, TRBD2 (5 bases). V lost 0 bases to trimming and J lost 6 bases, with 20 bases between them. The CDR3 contains 17 residues. Per the germline V gene, CDR1 is SGHRS and CDR2 is YFSETQ. The CDR3 DNA reads TGCGCCAGCAGCTTGGTGGACTGGAGAGAGGTTGGTGATACGCAGTATTTT. Amino acid sequence: CASSLVDWREVGDTQYF.

This clonotype was picked up a small number of times. The chain joins TRBV18 to TRBJ2-7; TRBD1 matches at 10 bases. V gave up 0 bases and J gave up 9 bases; unmatched junction bases: 11. Germline V gene sequence: CDR1 KGHSH, CDR2 LQKENI. The CDR3 totals 16 residues. CDR3 nucleotide sequence: TGTGCCAGCTCACCACCGGGACAGGGGTCAGGAAAAGGGCAGTACTTC. Protein product: CASSPPGQGSGKGQYF.

The chain is built from TRBV4-1 and TRBJ2-7; no firm D call. CDR3 length: 14 residues. Germline CDR1 is MGHRA and CDR2 is YSYEKL. V was clipped by 1 base and J by 0 bases, with 7 bases between them. This CDR3 is CASSQAVSSYEQYF. The CDR3 DNA reads as TGCGCCAGCAGCCAAGCTGTAAGCTCCTACGAGCAGTACTTC.

The gene calls are TRBV6-6 and TRBJ1-1; weak D call: TRBD1 (5 bases). This CDR3 region has 12 residues. V lost 2 bases to trimming and J lost 8 bases, with 9 bases between them. Germline CDR1 MNHNY, CDR2 SVGAGI (reference sequence). CDR3 nucleotides: TGTGCCAGCAGTTACCGGGACTCAGAAGCTTTCTTT. As protein: CASSYRDSEAFF.